This TCR beta chain was recovered during a study of regulatory T cells in long-lasting Graves disease. Combining iRepertoire HTBI primers with Arm-PCR of CDR3 regions, the authors built TCR beta libraries. Each CDR3 protein gets one entry after TCRdb re-called the multiplex PCR reads with MiXCR. The sample lists around 250,000 distinct CDR3 sequences, 15% to 20% seen once, with about 14% in the top ten. As for time point: newly diagnosed GD, antithyroid drugs for less than 3 months. Generation of the TCR library employed RNA extracted from PBMCs. These records were also assigned to another study, of T cells in Graves' hyperthyroidism and ophthalmopathy.

The sequenced sample was peripheral blood mononuclear cells (PBMCs), obtained at new diagnosis, from a patient treated with antithyroid drugs. This sequence originates from a woman aged 25 to 39 with Graves disease.

The CDR3 loop reads CASSPGGAGANVLTF. DNA for the CDR3: TGTGCCAGCAGCCCGGGGGGAGCTGGGGCCAACGTCCTGACTTTC. The rearrangement links TRBV7-8 to TRBJ2-6; TRBD2 matches 7 bases. The CDR3 loop spans 15 amino acids. Germline values: CDR1 SGHVS, CDR2 FQNEAQ. V was pared by 5 bases and J by 2 bases, with 3 bases of the junction left unmatched. Full variable domain (remainder filled in from reference TRBV7-8 and TRBJ2-6): GAGVSQSPRYKVAKRGQDVALRCDPISGHVSLFWYQQALGQGPEFLTYFQNEAQLDKSGLPSDRFFAERPEGSVSTLKIQRTQQEDSAVYLCASSPGGAGANVLTFGAGSRLTVL.